This is a list of T cell receptor beta chains from one sample in a study of monozygotic twins with inflammatory bowel disease. After re-calling the 5' RACE reads, TCRdb lists one entry per CDR3 protein, DNA absent. The table lists about 380,000 distinct CDR3 sequences, with 2.5% to 3% in the top ten. Sequencing was carried out using blood. All receptors come from a human donor with ulcerative colitis or Crohn's disease, or a healthy co-twin of an affected twin (not recorded which). The CDR3 runs from the conserved cysteine through the conserved F or W.

J gene	V gene	CDR3 protein
TRBJ2-7	TRBV5-1	CASSLSGQGAFEQYF
TRBJ2-1	TRBV19	CASSTFPGQSSYNEQFF
TRBJ2-2	TRBV11-1	CASRLRSSGQTSNTGELFF
TRBJ1-5	TRBV7-8	CASSPRRDTQHF
TRBJ1-4	TRBV6-5	CASSYSQGTNEKLFF
TRBJ2-3	TRBV7-8	CASSPLVTRTDTQYF
TRBJ1-5	TRBV24-1	CATSPGRGRDNQPQHF
TRBJ2-2	TRBV20-1	CSARFRPGTSGTSGGELFF
TRBJ2-2	TRBV7-2	CASSLVSGANTGELFF
TRBJ2-2	TRBV4-1	CASSQDPGGSRTGELFF
TRBJ1-1	TRBV12-3/TRBV12-4	CASSFTPTAANTEAFF
TRBJ2-5	TRBV7-9	CASSSRTSGETQYF
TRBJ1-6	TRBV2	CASTYRGSVGSPLHF
TRBJ1-1	TRBV6-5	CASSYSSGVDTEAFF
TRBJ1-1	TRBV4-3	CASSQVDAPNTEAFF
TRBJ1-1	TRBV7-2	CASSLLRGAAEAFF
TRBJ1-6	TRBV5-1	CASSLDWFPNSPLHF
TRBJ1-3	TRBV7-8	CASSLQDFSGNTIYF
TRBJ1-4	TRBV19	CASSTPPQREKLFF
TRBJ1-5	TRBV7-3	CTSSPRPGSNQPQHF
TRBJ2-4	TRBV5-5	CASSPVRGGPDIQYF
TRBJ2-5	TRBV6-1	CASRDRASSWTQYF
TRBJ1-3	TRBV18	CASSPPWMDRGYF
TRBJ2-1	TRBV18	CASSPLEIYNEQFF
TRBJ2-7	TRBV29-1	CSVEQGSPYEQYF
TRBJ2-7	TRBV5-1	CASSSVSMRAESYEQYF
TRBJ2-2	TRBV10-3	CAITRTMNTGELFF
TRBJ2-7	TRBV15	CATSRARDRALEQYF
TRBJ2-1	TRBV18	CASSRSRDDEQFF
TRBJ1-1	TRBV7-8	CASSLLDRNTEAFF
TRBJ2-7	TRBV2	CASRQAQGGQYF
TRBJ1-2	TRBV4-3	CASSQESAGNGYTF
TRBJ2-4	TRBV5-1	CASSLAAGRDIQYF
TRBJ2-2	TRBV18	CASSPPEAHTGELFF
TRBJ1-2	TRBV29-1	CSVEGSALTNYGYTF
TRBJ1-1	TRBV24-1	CATSDGTKAFF
TRBJ2-3	TRBV11-2	CASSWQTSGGIMDTQYF
TRBJ2-3	TRBV7-2	CASSLGATAGDTQYF
TRBJ2-1	TRBV18	CASSPASSGGREQFF
TRBJ2-7	TRBV5-1	CASSSGTGVLSSYEQYF
TRBJ2-5	TRBV5-1	CASRDRGPSNIQETQYF